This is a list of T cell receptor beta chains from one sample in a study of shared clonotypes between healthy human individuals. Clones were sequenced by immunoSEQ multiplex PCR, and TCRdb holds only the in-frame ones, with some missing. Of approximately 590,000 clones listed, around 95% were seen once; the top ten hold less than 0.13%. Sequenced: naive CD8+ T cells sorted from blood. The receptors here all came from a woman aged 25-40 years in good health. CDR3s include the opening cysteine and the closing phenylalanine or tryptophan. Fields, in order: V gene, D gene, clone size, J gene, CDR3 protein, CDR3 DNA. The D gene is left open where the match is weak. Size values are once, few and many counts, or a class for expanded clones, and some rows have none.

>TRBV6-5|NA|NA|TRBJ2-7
CASSYRGGSDEQYF
TGTGCCAGCAGTTACCGTGGGGGCTCGGACGAGCAGTACTTC
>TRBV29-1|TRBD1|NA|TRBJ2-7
CSVLETGDYEQYF
TGCAGCGTCCTAGAAACAGGGGACTACGAGCAGTACTTC
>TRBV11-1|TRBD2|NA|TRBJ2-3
CASSPGLGYTDTQYF
TGTGCCAGCAGCCCAGGACTAGGATACACAGATACGCAGTATTTT
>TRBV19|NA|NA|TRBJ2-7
CASSIGQGSSYEQYF
TGTGCCAGTAGTATAGGCCAGGGAAGCTCCTACGAGCAGTACTTC
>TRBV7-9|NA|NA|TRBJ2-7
CASSSDGVSSYEQYF
TGTGCCAGCAGCTCCGATGGAGTTTCCTCCTACGAGCAGTACTTC
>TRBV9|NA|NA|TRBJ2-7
CASSVDLANYEQYF
TGTGCCAGCAGCGTAGACCTAGCGAACTACGAGCAGTACTTC
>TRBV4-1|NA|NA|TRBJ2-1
CASSQDRVRWIF
TGCGCCAGCAGCCAAGATAGGGTCAGATGGATCTTC
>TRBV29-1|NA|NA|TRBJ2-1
CSVEGFSSGNEQFF
TGCAGCGTTGAAGGTTTCTCCTCGGGAAATGAGCAGTTCTTC
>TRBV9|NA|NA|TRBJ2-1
CASSSNPLESSYNEQFF
TGTGCCAGCAGCTCGAACCCTCTGGAGAGCTCCTACAATGAGCAGTTCTTC
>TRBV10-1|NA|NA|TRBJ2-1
CASSERGLTYNEQFF
TGCGCCAGCAGTGAGAGGGGACTGACGTACAATGAGCAGTTCTTC
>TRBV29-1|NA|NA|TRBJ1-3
CSATTVGGISGNTIYF
TGCAGCGCAACGACCGTCGGCGGGATCTCTGGAAACACCATATATTTT
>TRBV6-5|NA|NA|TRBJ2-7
CASSYGSGTNYEQYF
TGTGCCAGCAGTTACGGATCCGGGACCAACTACGAGCAGTACTTC
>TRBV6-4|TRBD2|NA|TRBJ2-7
CASLGTSGSGYEQYF
TGTGCCAGCCTAGGGACTAGCGGGAGCGGGTACGAGCAGTACTTC
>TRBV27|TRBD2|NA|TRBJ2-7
CASSNSGYEQYF
TGTGCCAGCAGCAATAGCGGGTACGAGCAGTACTTC
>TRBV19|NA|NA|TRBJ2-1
CASRTVSSYNEQFF
TGTGCCAGTAGGACCGTGAGCTCCTACAATGAGCAGTTCTTC
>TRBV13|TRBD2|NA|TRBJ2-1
CASSSPGLADYNEQFF
TGTGCCAGCAGCTCCCCGGGACTAGCAGACTACAATGAGCAGTTCTTC
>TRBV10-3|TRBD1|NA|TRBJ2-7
CAINSIIGQGYEQYF
TGTGCCATCAACTCGATTATAGGACAGGGGTACGAGCAGTACTTC
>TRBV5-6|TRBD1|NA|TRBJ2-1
CASSLVRGLYNEQFF
TGTGCCAGCAGCTTGGTCAGGGGGCTATACAATGAGCAGTTCTTC
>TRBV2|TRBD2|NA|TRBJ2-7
CASSEALTGGREQYF
TGTGCCAGCAGTGAAGCTTTAACGGGGGGACGGGAGCAGTACTTC
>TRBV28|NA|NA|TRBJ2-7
CASSFRGSGWVQYF
TGTGCCAGCAGTTTTCGAGGTTCAGGCTGGGTCCAGTACTTC
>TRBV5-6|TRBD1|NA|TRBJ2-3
CASTWDRSPDTQYF
TGTGCCAGCACTTGGGACAGATCCCCAGATACGCAGTATTTT
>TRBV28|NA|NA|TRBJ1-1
CASRSRMRHLNTEAFF
TGTGCCAGCAGAAGCAGGATGAGACACTTGAACACTGAAGCTTTCTTT
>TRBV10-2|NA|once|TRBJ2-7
CASSEGLLTLHYEQYF
TGCGCCAGCAGTGAAGGTTTATTGACCCTGCACTACGAGCAGTACTTC
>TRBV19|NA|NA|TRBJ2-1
CASSIDSQGYYNEQFF
TGTGCCAGTAGTATAGATTCTCAGGGCTACTACAATGAGCAGTTCTTC
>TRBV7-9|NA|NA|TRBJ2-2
CASSPDTNTGELFF
TGTGCCAGCAGTCCGGACACGAACACCGGGGAGCTGTTTTTT
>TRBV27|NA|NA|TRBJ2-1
CASSLSLGANEQFF
TGTGCCAGCAGTTTATCTTTGGGGGCCAATGAGCAGTTCTTC
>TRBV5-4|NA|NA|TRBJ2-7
CASSFDRAYEQYF
TGTGCCAGCAGCTTTGACAGAGCCTACGAGCAGTACTTC
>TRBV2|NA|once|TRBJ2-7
CASSESSYEQYF
TGTGCCAGCAGTGAAAGCAGCTACGAGCAGTACTTC
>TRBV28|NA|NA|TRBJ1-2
CASSNPTGSIPYGYTF
TGTGCCAGCAGTAACCCAACAGGGTCGATCCCCTATGGCTACACCTTC
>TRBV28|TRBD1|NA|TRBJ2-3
CASSPPGQGTDTQYF
TGTGCCAGCAGTCCTCCGGGACAGGGCACAGATACGCAGTATTTT
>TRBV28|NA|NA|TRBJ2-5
CATHQETQYF
TGTGCCACTCACCAAGAGACCCAGTACTTC
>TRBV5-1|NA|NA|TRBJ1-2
CASSLGYGYTF
TGCGCCAGCAGCTTGGGCTATGGCTACACCTTC
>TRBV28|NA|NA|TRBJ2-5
CASSLIGGRAQETQYF
TGTGCCAGCAGTTTAATTGGGGGTCGGGCTCAAGAGACCCAGTACTTC
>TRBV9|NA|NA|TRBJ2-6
CASTDGGNVLTF
TGTGCCAGCACCGATGGAGGCAACGTCCTGACTTTC
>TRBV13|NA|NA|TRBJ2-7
CASRERRTPRDEQYF
TGTGCCAGCAGAGAGCGACGGACGCCACGGGACGAGCAGTACTTC
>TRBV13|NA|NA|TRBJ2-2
CASSFHRTGELFF
TGTGCCAGCAGCTTCCACCGGACCGGGGAGCTGTTTTTT
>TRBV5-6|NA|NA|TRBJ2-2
CASSLGVTGELFF
TGTGCCAGCAGCTTGGGAGTCACCGGGGAGCTGTTTTTT